This T cell receptor beta chain was identified in a study of blood T cells in healthy people across ages. This CDR3 region has 13 residues. The germline CDR1 and CDR2 sequences are SGHTA and FQGNSA. The V segment lost 6 bases and the J segment 5 bases; nucleotides outside the gene matches: 4. With a J-beta primer mix and a sample-barcoded 5' primer, a second PCR ran about 7 to 12 cycles. TCRdb processed the 5' RACE reads anew with MiXCR; each CDR3 protein has one entry. Of around 790,000 distinct CDR3 sequences listed, roughly 44% are singletons. This clonotype was counted between two and nine times. The clonotype comes from a man in his sixties in good health. The V call is TRBV7-2, the J call TRBJ2-1; TRBD1 agrees at 7 bases. Sequencing used blood. DNA of the CDR3: TGTGCCAGCAGGGTGGACAGGAACAATGAGCAGTTCTTC. Protein sequence: CASRVDRNNEQFF.